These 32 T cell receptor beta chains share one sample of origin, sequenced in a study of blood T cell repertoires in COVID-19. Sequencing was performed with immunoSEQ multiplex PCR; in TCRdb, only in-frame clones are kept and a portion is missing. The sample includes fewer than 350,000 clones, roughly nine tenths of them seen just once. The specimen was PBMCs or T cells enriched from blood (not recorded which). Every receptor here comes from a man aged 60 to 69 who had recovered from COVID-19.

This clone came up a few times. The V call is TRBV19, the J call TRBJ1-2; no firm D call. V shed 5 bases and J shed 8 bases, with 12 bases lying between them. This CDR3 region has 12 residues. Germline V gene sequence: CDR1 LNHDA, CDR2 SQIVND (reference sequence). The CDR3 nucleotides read TGTGCCAGTAGTCTCGGACTCGGCGGCTACACCTTC. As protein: CASSLGLGGYTF.

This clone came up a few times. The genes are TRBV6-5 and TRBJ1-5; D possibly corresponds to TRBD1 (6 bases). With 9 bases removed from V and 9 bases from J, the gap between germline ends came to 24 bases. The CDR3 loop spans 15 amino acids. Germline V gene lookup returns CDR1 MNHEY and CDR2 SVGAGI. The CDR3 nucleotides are TGTGCCAGTCAGGGGATCCGGGACATCAGGAGGCCCCAGCATTTT. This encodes CASQGIRDIRRPQHF.

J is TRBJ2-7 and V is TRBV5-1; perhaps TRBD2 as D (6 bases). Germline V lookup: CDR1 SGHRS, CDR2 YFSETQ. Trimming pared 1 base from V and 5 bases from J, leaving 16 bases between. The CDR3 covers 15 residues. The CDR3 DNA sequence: TGCGCCAGCAGCTTGACGGGAGAAGCTTACCACGAGCAGTACTTC. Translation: CASSLTGEAYHEQYF.

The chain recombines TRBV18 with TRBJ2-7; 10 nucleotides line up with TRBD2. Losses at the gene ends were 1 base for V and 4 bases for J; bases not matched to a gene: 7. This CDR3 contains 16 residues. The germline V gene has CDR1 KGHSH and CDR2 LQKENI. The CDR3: CASSPQGTSGMYEQYF. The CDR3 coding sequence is TGTGCCAGCTCACCACAAGGAACTAGCGGGATGTACGAGCAGTACTTC.

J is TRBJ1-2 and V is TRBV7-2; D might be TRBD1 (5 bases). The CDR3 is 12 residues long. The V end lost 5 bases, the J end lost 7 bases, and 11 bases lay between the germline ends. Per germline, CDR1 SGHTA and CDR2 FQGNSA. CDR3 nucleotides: TGTGCCAGCAGCACGGGGAGGGGTGGCTACACCTTC. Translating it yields CASSTGRGGYTF.

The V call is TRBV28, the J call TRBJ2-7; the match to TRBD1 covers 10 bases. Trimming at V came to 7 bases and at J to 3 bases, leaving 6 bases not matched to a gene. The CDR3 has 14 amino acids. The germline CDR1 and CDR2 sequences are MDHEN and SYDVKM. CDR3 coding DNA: TGTGCCAGCACGACAGGGGGCACCGGCTACGAGCAGTACTTC. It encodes CASTTGGTGYEQYF.

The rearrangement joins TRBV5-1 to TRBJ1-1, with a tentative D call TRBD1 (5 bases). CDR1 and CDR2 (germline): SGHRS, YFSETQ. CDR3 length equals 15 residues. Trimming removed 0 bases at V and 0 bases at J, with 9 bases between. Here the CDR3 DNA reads TGCGCCAGCAGCTTGGGACAGATTTTGAACACTGAAGCTTTCTTT. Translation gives CASSLGQILNTEAFF.

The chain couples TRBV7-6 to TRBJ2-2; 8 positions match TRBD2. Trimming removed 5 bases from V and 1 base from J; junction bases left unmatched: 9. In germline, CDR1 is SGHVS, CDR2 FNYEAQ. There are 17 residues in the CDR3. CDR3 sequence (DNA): TGTGCCAGCAGCCCCCGGGGCCTAGCGGGGAACACCGGGGAGCTGTTTTTT. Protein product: CASSPRGLAGNTGELFF.

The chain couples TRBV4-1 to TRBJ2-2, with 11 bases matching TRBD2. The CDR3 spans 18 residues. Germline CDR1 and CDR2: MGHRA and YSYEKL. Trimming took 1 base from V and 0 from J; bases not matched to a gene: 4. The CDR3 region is CASSQGQLAGANTGELFF. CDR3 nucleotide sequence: TGCGCCAGCAGCCAAGGTCAACTAGCGGGGGCGAACACCGGGGAGCTGTTTTTT.

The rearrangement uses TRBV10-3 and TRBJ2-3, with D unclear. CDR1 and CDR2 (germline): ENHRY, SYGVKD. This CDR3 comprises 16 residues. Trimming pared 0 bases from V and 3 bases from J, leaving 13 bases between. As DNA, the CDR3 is TGTGCCATCAGTGAGTCTTCCAGGCGAAGTACAGATACGCAGTATTTT. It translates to CAISESSRRSTDTQYF.

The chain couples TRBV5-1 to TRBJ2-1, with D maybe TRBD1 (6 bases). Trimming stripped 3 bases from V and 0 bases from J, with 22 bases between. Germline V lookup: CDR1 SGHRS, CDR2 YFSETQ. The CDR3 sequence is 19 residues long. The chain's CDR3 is CASSSQGAPAGDSYNEQFF. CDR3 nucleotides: TGCGCCAGCAGCTCACAGGGAGCCCCCGCGGGTGACTCCTACAATGAGCAGTTCTTC. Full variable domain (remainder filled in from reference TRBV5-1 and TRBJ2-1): KAGVTQTPRYLIKTRGQQVTLSCSPISGHRSVSWYQQTPGQGLQFLFEYFSETQRNKGNFPGRFSGRQFSNSRSEMNVSTLELGDSALYLCASSSQGAPAGDSYNEQFFGPGTRLTVL.

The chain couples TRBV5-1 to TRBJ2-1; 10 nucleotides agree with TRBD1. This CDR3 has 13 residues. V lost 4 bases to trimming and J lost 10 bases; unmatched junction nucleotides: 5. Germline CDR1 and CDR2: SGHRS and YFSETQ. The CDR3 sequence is CASSAGQGWEQFF. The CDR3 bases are TGCGCCAGCAGCGCGGGACAGGGGTGGGAGCAGTTCTTC.

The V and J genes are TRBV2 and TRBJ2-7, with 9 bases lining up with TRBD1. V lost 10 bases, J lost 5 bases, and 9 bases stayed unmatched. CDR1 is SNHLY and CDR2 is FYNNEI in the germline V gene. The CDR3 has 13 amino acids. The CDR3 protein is CAKSGTGRHEQYF. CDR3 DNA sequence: TGTGCCAAGTCCGGGACAGGGCGCCACGAGCAGTACTTC.

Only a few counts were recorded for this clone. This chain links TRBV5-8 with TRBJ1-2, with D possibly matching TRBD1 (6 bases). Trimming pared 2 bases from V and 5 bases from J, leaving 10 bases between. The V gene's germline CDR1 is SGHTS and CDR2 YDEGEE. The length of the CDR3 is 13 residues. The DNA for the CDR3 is TGTGCCAGCAGCTTCCTAGGGGGATATGGCTACACCTTC. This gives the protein CASSFLGGYGYTF.

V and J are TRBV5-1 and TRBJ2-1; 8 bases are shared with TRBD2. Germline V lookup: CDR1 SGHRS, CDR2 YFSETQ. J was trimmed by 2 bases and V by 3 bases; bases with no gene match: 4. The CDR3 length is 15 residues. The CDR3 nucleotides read TGCGCCAGCAGCTCTACTAGCGGAGCCTACAATGAGCAGTTCTTC. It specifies CASSSTSGAYNEQFF.

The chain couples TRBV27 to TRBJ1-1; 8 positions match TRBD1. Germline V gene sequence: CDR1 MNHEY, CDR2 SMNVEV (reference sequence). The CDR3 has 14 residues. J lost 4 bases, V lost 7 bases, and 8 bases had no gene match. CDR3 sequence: CASTDRGPFTEAFF. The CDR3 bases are TGTGCCAGCACCGACAGGGGCCCCTTCACTGAAGCTTTCTTT.

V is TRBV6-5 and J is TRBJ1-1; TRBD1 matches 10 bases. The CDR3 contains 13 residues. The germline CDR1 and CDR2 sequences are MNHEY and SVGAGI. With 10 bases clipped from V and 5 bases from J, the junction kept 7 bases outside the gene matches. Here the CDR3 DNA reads TGTGCCATTTCCGACAGGGGGCAAACTGAAGCTTTCTTT. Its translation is CAISDRGQTEAFF.

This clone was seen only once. The CDR3 loop is CASSLGVVATNEKLFF. For the CDR3, the DNA is TGCGCCAGCAGCTTGGGAGTAGTTGCAACTAATGAAAAACTGTTTTTT. The V gene is TRBV5-1, the J gene TRBJ1-4, with no clear D. Germline CDR1 is SGHRS and CDR2 is YFSETQ. The CDR3 is made up of 16 amino acids. Trimming cost V 0 bases and J 0 bases, with 9 bases left between them.

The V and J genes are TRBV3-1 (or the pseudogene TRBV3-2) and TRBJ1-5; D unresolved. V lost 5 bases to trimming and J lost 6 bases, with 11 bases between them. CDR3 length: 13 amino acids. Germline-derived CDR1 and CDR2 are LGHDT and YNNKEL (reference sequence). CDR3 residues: CASSMSGSQPQHF. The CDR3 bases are TGTGCCAGCAGCATGAGTGGGAGTCAGCCCCAGCATTTT.

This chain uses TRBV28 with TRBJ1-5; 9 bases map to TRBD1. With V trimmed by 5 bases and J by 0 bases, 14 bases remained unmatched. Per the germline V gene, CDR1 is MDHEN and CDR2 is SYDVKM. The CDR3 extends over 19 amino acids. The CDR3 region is CASSGTGHGGLVSNQPQHF. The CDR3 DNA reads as TGTGCCAGCAGTGGGACAGGGCACGGTGGATTAGTTAGCAATCAGCCCCAGCATTTT.

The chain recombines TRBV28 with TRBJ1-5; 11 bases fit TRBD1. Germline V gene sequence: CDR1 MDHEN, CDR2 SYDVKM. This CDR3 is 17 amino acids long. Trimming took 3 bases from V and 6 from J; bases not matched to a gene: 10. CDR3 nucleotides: TGTGCCAGCAGTTTCGCAGTAGGACAGGGGGCGAGTCAGCCCCAGCATTTT. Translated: CASSFAVGQGASQPQHF.

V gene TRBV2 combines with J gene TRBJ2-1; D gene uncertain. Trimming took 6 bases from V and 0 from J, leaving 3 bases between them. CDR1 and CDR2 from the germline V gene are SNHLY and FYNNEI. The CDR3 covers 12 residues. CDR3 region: CASSYSYNEQFF. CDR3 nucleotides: TGTGCCAGCAGCTACTCCTACAATGAGCAGTTCTTC. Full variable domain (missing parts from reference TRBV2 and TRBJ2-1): EPEVTQTPSHQVTQMGQEVILRCVPISNHLYFYWYRQILGQKVEFLVSFYNNEISEKSEIFDDQFSVERPDGSNFTLKIRSTKLEDSAMYFCASSYSYNEQFFGPGTRLTVL.

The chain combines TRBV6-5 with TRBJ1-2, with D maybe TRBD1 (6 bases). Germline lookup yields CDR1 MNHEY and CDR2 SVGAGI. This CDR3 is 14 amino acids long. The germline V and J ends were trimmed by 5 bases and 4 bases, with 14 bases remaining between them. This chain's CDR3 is CASSPGQTFYGYTF. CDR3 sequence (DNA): TGTGCCAGCAGTCCTGGACAGACGTTCTATGGCTACACCTTC.

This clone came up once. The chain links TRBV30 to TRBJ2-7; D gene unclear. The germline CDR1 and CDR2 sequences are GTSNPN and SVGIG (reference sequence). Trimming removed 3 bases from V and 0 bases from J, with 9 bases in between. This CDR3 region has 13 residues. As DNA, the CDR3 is TGTGCCTGGAGCAGATGGGCCTCCTACGAGCAGTACTTC. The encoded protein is CAWSRWASYEQYF.

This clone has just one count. The CDR3 loop reads CASSRGQGSTEAFF. CDR3 in DNA: TGTGCCAGCTCACGGGGACAGGGAAGCACTGAAGCTTTCTTT. The chain couples TRBV18 to TRBJ1-1; TRBD1 agrees at 9 bases. Trimming took 4 bases from V and 4 from J; bases not matched to a gene: 4. Per germline, CDR1 KGHSH and CDR2 LQKENI. There are 14 residues in the CDR3.

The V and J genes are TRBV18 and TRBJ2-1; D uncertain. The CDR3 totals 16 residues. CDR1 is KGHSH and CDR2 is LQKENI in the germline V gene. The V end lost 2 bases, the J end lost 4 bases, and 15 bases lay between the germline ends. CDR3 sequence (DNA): TGTGCCAGCTCACCAAGTTCGGCTGCGGTGTACAATGAGCAGTTCTTC. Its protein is CASSPSSAAVYNEQFF.

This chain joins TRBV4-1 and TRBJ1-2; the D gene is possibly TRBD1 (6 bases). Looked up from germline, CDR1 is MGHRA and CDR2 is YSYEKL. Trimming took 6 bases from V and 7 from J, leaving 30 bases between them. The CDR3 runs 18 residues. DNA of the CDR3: TGCGCCAGCAGTCCACCATCAGGAAGGCAAACAGGGATTGGTGGCTACACCTTC. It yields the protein CASSPPSGRQTGIGGYTF.

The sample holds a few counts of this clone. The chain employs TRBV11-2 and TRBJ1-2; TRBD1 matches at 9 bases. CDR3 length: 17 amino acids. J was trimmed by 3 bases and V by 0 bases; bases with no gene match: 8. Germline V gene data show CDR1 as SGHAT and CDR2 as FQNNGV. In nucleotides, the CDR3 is TGTGCCAGCAGCTTAGATCTGGGACAGGGAAGTGACTATGGCTACACCTTC. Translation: CASSLDLGQGSDYGYTF.

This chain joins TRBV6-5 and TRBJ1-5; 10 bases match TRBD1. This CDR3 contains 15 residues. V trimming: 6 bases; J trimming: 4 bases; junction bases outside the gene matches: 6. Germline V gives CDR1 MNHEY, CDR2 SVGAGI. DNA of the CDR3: TGTGCCAGCAGCCCAGGGACAGGGGTTAATCAGCCCCAGCATTTT. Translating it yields CASSPGTGVNQPQHF.

CDR3 sequence (DNA): TGCGCCAGCAGCGGAGACAGGTCGTGGGTCTACGAGCAGTACTTC. Translating it yields CASSGDRSWVYEQYF. The chain is built from TRBV5-1 and TRBJ2-7; a possible D gene is TRBD1 (6 bases). This CDR3 comprises 15 residues. The germline V gene has CDR1 SGHRS and CDR2 YFSETQ. Trimming removed 4 bases from V and 3 bases from J, with 17 bases in between.

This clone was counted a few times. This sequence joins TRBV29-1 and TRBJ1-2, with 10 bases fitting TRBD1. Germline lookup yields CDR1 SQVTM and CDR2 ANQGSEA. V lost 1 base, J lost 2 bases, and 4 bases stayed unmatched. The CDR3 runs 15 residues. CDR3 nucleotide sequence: TGCAGCGTTGAAGTCTGGGGACAGGGGAACTATGGCTACACCTTC. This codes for CSVEVWGQGNYGYTF.

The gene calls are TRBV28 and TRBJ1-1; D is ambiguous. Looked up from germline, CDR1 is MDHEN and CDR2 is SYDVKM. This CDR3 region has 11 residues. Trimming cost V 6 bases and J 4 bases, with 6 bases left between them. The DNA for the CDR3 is TGTGCCAGCAGGAGCCTCACTGAAGCTTTCTTT. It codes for CASRSLTEAFF.